Listed below are T cell receptor beta chains from one sample, sequenced in a study of cytomegalovirus exposure and HLA in healthy donors. Assay: immunoSEQ multiplex PCR; the TCRdb copy retains only in-frame clones and omits some. Reported are tens of thousands of clones; the ten largest clones contain roughly 3.8%. Material: PBMCs. The receptors here all came from a female donor in good health and CMV-seropositive. The conserved cysteine and the conserved F or W are not part of the CDR3 here.

V gene: TRBV7-8; J gene: TRBJ2-7; CDR3 protein: ASSLTGGSLPYEQY
V gene: TRBV28; J gene: TRBJ1-5; CDR3 protein: ARGVGGQPQH
V gene: TRBV15; J gene: TRBJ2-1; CDR3 protein: ATSYRGTGYEQF
V gene: TRBV6-1; J gene: TRBJ2-3; CDR3 protein: ASRPTSGTGDTQY
V gene: TRBV20-1; J gene: TRBJ2-7; CDR3 protein: SAGLAGGWY
V gene: TRBV29-1; J gene: TRBJ1-1; CDR3 protein: SVLLTGKNTEAF
V gene: TRBV25-1; J gene: TRBJ2-3; CDR3 protein: ASSEALSGRCTDTQY
V gene: TRBV18; J gene: TRBJ2-7; CDR3 protein: ASSPPGRETEQY
V gene: TRBV6-5; J gene: TRBJ2-7; CDR3 protein: ASSKGTGQY
V gene: TRBV13; J gene: TRBJ2-3; CDR3 protein: ASSGTSGPEEDTQY
V gene: TRBV9; J gene: TRBJ2-5; CDR3 protein: ASSVVGGAQETQY
V gene: TRBV7-2; J gene: TRBJ2-1; CDR3 protein: ASSPGSSYNEQF
V gene: TRBV6-5; J gene: TRBJ2-7; CDR3 protein: ASSYYGRSAYEQY
V gene: TRBV25-1; J gene: TRBJ2-5; CDR3 protein: ASRTTGLTQY
V gene: TRBV6-6; J gene: TRBJ1-4; CDR3 protein: ASRRQGQIEKLF
V gene: TRBV5-6; J gene: TRBJ2-7; CDR3 protein: ASSLVPGGLPYEQY
V gene: TRBV7-2; J gene: TRBJ1-2; CDR3 protein: ASSLGTGEYGYT
V gene: TRBV19; J gene: TRBJ2-7; CDR3 protein: ASSKQGSYEQY
V gene: TRBV7-2; J gene: TRBJ1-4; CDR3 protein: ASTDWNEKLF
V gene: TRBV19; J gene: TRBJ1-1; CDR3 protein: ASSPRTGRPTEAF
V gene: TRBV5-4; J gene: TRBJ2-7; CDR3 protein: ASSQDSTYEQY
V gene: TRBV28; J gene: TRBJ2-7; CDR3 protein: ASRSPGGRNYEQY
V gene: TRBV13; J gene: TRBJ1-2; CDR3 protein: ASSSLTGAQYGYT
V gene: TRBV7-2; J gene: TRBJ2-3; CDR3 protein: ASNLGLGTDTQY
V gene: TRBV7-9; J gene: TRBJ1-1; CDR3 protein: ASSRDTEAF
V gene: TRBV13; J gene: TRBJ2-7; CDR3 protein: ASSRLTSSYEQY
V gene: TRBV5-6; J gene: TRBJ2-7; CDR3 protein: ASSKSSGVSSYEQY
V gene: TRBV6-5; J gene: TRBJ1-5; CDR3 protein: ASSMWGVRNQPQH
V gene: TRBV7-2; J gene: TRBJ1-1; CDR3 protein: ASSLGPREAF
V gene: TRBV2; J gene: TRBJ1-5; CDR3 protein: ASSWTVNQPQH
V gene: TRBV10-3; J gene: TRBJ1-2; CDR3 protein: AIQGKGYGYT
V gene: TRBV4-1; J gene: TRBJ2-4; CDR3 protein: ASSHYGQGGQNIQY
V gene: TRBV4-3; J gene: TRBJ1-6; CDR3 protein: ASSQEGGRNNSPLH
V gene: TRBV4-1; J gene: TRBJ2-5; CDR3 protein: ASSQGAGTQETQY
V gene: TRBV18; J gene: TRBJ2-7; CDR3 protein: ASSEQAYEQY
V gene: TRBV27; J gene: TRBJ1-2; CDR3 protein: ASSLFRSANYGYT
V gene: TRBV5-1; J gene: TRBJ2-3; CDR3 protein: ASRYSGGAEDTQY
V gene: TRBV27; J gene: TRBJ1-2; CDR3 protein: ASSSYLTTGNYGYT
V gene: TRBV10-3; J gene: TRBJ2-7; CDR3 protein: AISKGQGGNEQY
V gene: TRBV6-5; J gene: TRBJ1-2; CDR3 protein: ASSAGTGGAYGYT
V gene: TRBV6-1; J gene: TRBJ2-3; CDR3 protein: ASSAGTRLSTDTQY
V gene: TRBV7-2; J gene: TRBJ1-2; CDR3 protein: ASSLIETGHGYT
V gene: TRBV6-5; J gene: TRBJ2-7; CDR3 protein: ASSYSSHYEQY
V gene: TRBV7-9; J gene: TRBJ2-5; CDR3 protein: ASSLRGRAQETQY
V gene: TRBV28; J gene: TRBJ1-2; CDR3 protein: ASSQGTVGYT
V gene: TRBV19; J gene: TRBJ1-3; CDR3 protein: ASSIPGSSGNTIY
V gene: TRBV7-6; J gene: TRBJ1-1; CDR3 protein: ASSLGQQGEGTEAF
V gene: TRBV7-9; J gene: TRBJ2-3; CDR3 protein: ASSLSLAGADTQY
V gene: TRBV2; J gene: TRBJ1-5; CDR3 protein: ASRSRGRVNQPQH